A selection of T cell receptor beta chains follows, all from one sample in a study of blood T cell repertoires in COVID-19. Here immunoSEQ multiplex PCR was the method, and the copy in TCRdb shows in-frame clones only, minus some. The sample consists of 150,000 to 200,000 clones, around 85% of them appearing once. Sequenced input: peripheral blood. The receptors stem from a person aged 70 to 85 with COVID-19, enrolled during active disease. The CDR3 runs from the conserved cysteine through the conserved F or W. Each record gives: J gene, clone size, D gene, V gene, CDR3 length, CDR3 DNA, CDR3 protein. A D gene is named only where the DNA matches it firmly. Rows may omit the clone size; those that give it use once, few, many or a size class.

J gene: TRBJ1-1
clone size: -
D gene: -
V gene: TRBV7-8
CDR3 length: 15
CDR3 DNA: TGTGCCAGCAGCCGGAGGGGGTCTCGGAACACTGAAGCTTTCTTT
CDR3 protein: CASSRRGSRNTEAFF

J gene: TRBJ2-1
clone size: -
D gene: -
V gene: TRBV6-5
CDR3 length: 15
CDR3 DNA: TGTGCCAGCAGTTACTCGTGGGTTAGCGGTAATGAGCAGTTCTTC
CDR3 protein: CASSYSWVSGNEQFF

J gene: TRBJ1-5
clone size: -
D gene: TRBD1
V gene: TRBV7-2
CDR3 length: 16
CDR3 DNA: TGTGCCAGCAGCTTAGCCCTGGACAGGGGGAAACAGCCCCAGCATTTT
CDR3 protein: CASSLALDRGKQPQHF

J gene: TRBJ1-1
clone size: once
D gene: TRBD1
V gene: TRBV5-1
CDR3 length: 16
CDR3 DNA: TGCGCCAGCAGCTTGGCCCCGACAGGGCAGGTAACTGAAGCTTTCTTT
CDR3 protein: CASSLAPTGQVTEAFF

J gene: TRBJ2-5
clone size: -
D gene: TRBD1
V gene: TRBV15
CDR3 length: 15
CDR3 DNA: TGTGCCACCACCCTGGACAGGGGGGGGAGAGAGACCCAGTACTTC
CDR3 protein: CATTLDRGGRETQYF

J gene: TRBJ1-3
clone size: -
D gene: -
V gene: TRBV14
CDR3 length: 16
CDR3 DNA: TGTGCCAGCAGCCATAGCGGCAGCACGCTTGGAAACACCATATATTTT
CDR3 protein: CASSHSGSTLGNTIYF

J gene: TRBJ2-5
clone size: -
D gene: -
V gene: TRBV3-1/TRBV3-2
CDR3 length: 15
CDR3 DNA: TGTGCCAGCAGCCAAATAAAAGGACTCCAAGAGACCCAGTACTTC
CDR3 protein: CASSQIKGLQETQYF

J gene: TRBJ1-1
clone size: -
D gene: -
V gene: TRBV6-2/TRBV6-3
CDR3 length: 13
CDR3 DNA: TGTGCCAGCAGTGCCGACTATAACACTGAAGCTTTCTTT
CDR3 protein: CASSADYNTEAFF

J gene: TRBJ1-5
clone size: -
D gene: -
V gene: TRBV7-2
CDR3 length: 16
CDR3 DNA: TGTGCCAGCAGCCCTCACCCGGGAGGGGGCAATCAGCCCCAGCATTTT
CDR3 protein: CASSPHPGGGNQPQHF

J gene: TRBJ2-3
clone size: -
D gene: -
V gene: TRBV7-3
CDR3 length: 14
CDR3 DNA: TGTGCCAGCAGCCCGTCCCTAAGCACAGATACGCAGTATTTT
CDR3 protein: CASSPSLSTDTQYF

J gene: TRBJ1-3
clone size: -
D gene: -
V gene: TRBV28
CDR3 length: 13
CDR3 DNA: TGTGCCAGCTTTTCGGGTTCTGGAAACACCATATATTTT
CDR3 protein: CASFSGSGNTIYF

J gene: TRBJ2-1
clone size: once
D gene: TRBD1
V gene: TRBV9
CDR3 length: 16
CDR3 DNA: TGTGCCAGCAGCCCAGCCCCCGGGACAGGATACAATGAGCAGTTCTTC
CDR3 protein: CASSPAPGTGYNEQFF

J gene: TRBJ2-7
clone size: -
D gene: -
V gene: TRBV7-9
CDR3 length: 15
CDR3 DNA: TGTGCCAGCAGCTTAAAGGGCCCAGGGCCCCGCGAGCAGTACTTC
CDR3 protein: CASSLKGPGPREQYF

J gene: TRBJ1-2
clone size: -
D gene: -
V gene: TRBV23-1
CDR3 length: 17
CDR3 DNA: TGCGCCAGCAGTCAAACACGGCCGCGGGGGAGTTCGGATGGCTACACCTTC
CDR3 protein: CASSQTRPRGSSDGYTF

J gene: TRBJ2-3
clone size: -
D gene: TRBD2
V gene: TRBV27
CDR3 length: 17
CDR3 DNA: TGTGCCAGCAGTTTATTAGTAGCGGGAGGGCCGGGAAATACGCAGTATTTT
CDR3 protein: CASSLLVAGGPGNTQYF

J gene: TRBJ2-1
clone size: -
D gene: TRBD2
V gene: TRBV18
CDR3 length: 17
CDR3 DNA: TGTGCCAGCTCACCAATGACCGGGGGGGCCGCGTACAATGAGCAGTTCTTC
CDR3 protein: CASSPMTGGAAYNEQFF

J gene: TRBJ1-5
clone size: -
D gene: -
V gene: TRBV15
CDR3 length: 16
CDR3 DNA: TGTGCCACCAGCAGAAGGGGCAGAGGGGGGGATCAGCCCCAGCATTTT
CDR3 protein: CATSRRGRGGDQPQHF

J gene: TRBJ2-7
clone size: -
D gene: -
V gene: TRBV5-5
CDR3 length: 15
CDR3 DNA: TGTGCCAGCAGCTTGGGTGGGCAGGGATTAGGGGAGCAGTACTTC
CDR3 protein: CASSLGGQGLGEQYF

J gene: TRBJ1-2
clone size: few
D gene: -
V gene: TRBV4-1
CDR3 length: 15
CDR3 DNA: TGCGCCAGCAGCCTTGAAGGCAGGGGATCGGAGGGCTACACCTTC
CDR3 protein: CASSLEGRGSEGYTF

J gene: TRBJ1-2
clone size: -
D gene: TRBD1
V gene: TRBV19
CDR3 length: 15
CDR3 DNA: TGTGCCAGTAGCACCGACAGGGATCCGTTCTATGGCTACACCTTC
CDR3 protein: CASSTDRDPFYGYTF

J gene: TRBJ1-1
clone size: -
D gene: -
V gene: TRBV6-5
CDR3 length: 13
CDR3 DNA: TGTGCCAGCAGTAAGCAGGGTTGGACTGAAGCTTTCTTT
CDR3 protein: CASSKQGWTEAFF

J gene: TRBJ1-1
clone size: -
D gene: -
V gene: TRBV20-1
CDR3 length: 11
CDR3 DNA: TGCAGTGGGAGGAAGAACACTGAAGCTTTCTTT
CDR3 protein: CSGRKNTEAFF

J gene: TRBJ2-3
clone size: -
D gene: -
V gene: TRBV4-3
CDR3 length: 17
CDR3 DNA: TGCGCCAGCAGCCAAGATTGGGACGGGAGTATAACAGATACGCAGTATTTT
CDR3 protein: CASSQDWDGSITDTQYF

J gene: TRBJ1-5
clone size: few
D gene: -
V gene: TRBV7-3
CDR3 length: 18
CDR3 DNA: TGTGCCAGCACCACCAGTGGAAGGGGATCCTCTAGCAATCAGCCCCAGCATTTT
CDR3 protein: CASTTSGRGSSSNQPQHF

J gene: TRBJ2-7
clone size: -
D gene: -
V gene: TRBV14
CDR3 length: 14
CDR3 DNA: TGTGCCAGCAGCCAAGTTCCAGATCCCTACGAGCAGTACTTC
CDR3 protein: CASSQVPDPYEQYF

J gene: TRBJ1-2
clone size: -
D gene: TRBD1
V gene: TRBV4-3
CDR3 length: 14
CDR3 DNA: TGCGCCAGCAGCCAAGTTACAGGGGGCGTCAGCTACACCTTC
CDR3 protein: CASSQVTGGVSYTF

J gene: TRBJ1-5
clone size: -
D gene: -
V gene: TRBV28
CDR3 length: 13
CDR3 DNA: TGTGCCAGCAGCCGGGAGATCAATCAGCCCCAGCATTTT
CDR3 protein: CASSREINQPQHF

J gene: TRBJ2-2
clone size: -
D gene: -
V gene: TRBV4-1
CDR3 length: 14
CDR3 DNA: TGCGCCAGCAGCCATGGGCTGAACACCGGGGAGCTGTTTTTT
CDR3 protein: CASSHGLNTGELFF

J gene: TRBJ1-1
clone size: -
D gene: TRBD1
V gene: TRBV28
CDR3 length: 13
CDR3 DNA: TGTGCCAGCAGTTTCCCGGGACAGGGGAGAGCTTTCTTT
CDR3 protein: CASSFPGQGRAFF

J gene: TRBJ2-1
clone size: -
D gene: TRBD2
V gene: TRBV2
CDR3 length: 15
CDR3 DNA: TGTGCCAGCAGGACTAGCGGAACGGCGTACAATGAGCAGTTCTTC
CDR3 protein: CASRTSGTAYNEQFF

J gene: TRBJ2-5
clone size: -
D gene: -
V gene: TRBV7-2
CDR3 length: 13
CDR3 DNA: TGTGCCAGCAGCTTAAACCCGCGGGAGACCCAGTACTTC
CDR3 protein: CASSLNPRETQYF

J gene: TRBJ2-3
clone size: -
D gene: -
V gene: TRBV12-3/TRBV12-4
CDR3 length: 13
CDR3 DNA: TGTGCCAGCACCCTCCGTAGCACAGATACGCAGTATTTT
CDR3 protein: CASTLRSTDTQYF

J gene: TRBJ2-7
clone size: -
D gene: TRBD2
V gene: TRBV12-3/TRBV12-4
CDR3 length: 12
CDR3 DNA: TGTGCCAGCAGGGACGGGACTAGCGGGCAGTACTTC
CDR3 protein: CASRDGTSGQYF

J gene: TRBJ2-5
clone size: -
D gene: TRBD1
V gene: TRBV5-6
CDR3 length: 15
CDR3 DNA: TGTGCCAGCAGCGCCGACAGGGGGCTACAAGAGACCCAGTACTTC
CDR3 protein: CASSADRGLQETQYF

J gene: TRBJ2-2
clone size: -
D gene: TRBD2
V gene: TRBV7-6
CDR3 length: 18
CDR3 DNA: TGTGCCAGCAGCTTAAGGACTAGCGGGAGGCCCCAGGCCGGGGAGCTGTTTTTT
CDR3 protein: CASSLRTSGRPQAGELFF

J gene: TRBJ1-4
clone size: -
D gene: TRBD1
V gene: TRBV5-1
CDR3 length: 16
CDR3 DNA: TGCGCCAGCAGCCTGGGACAGTATGCAACTAATGAAAAACTGTTTTTT
CDR3 protein: CASSLGQYATNEKLFF

J gene: TRBJ1-1
clone size: -
D gene: TRBD1
V gene: TRBV24-1
CDR3 length: 13
CDR3 DNA: TGTGCCACCTCGGGACAGGGACTGTCTGAAGCTTTCTTT
CDR3 protein: CATSGQGLSEAFF

J gene: TRBJ1-3
clone size: few
D gene: -
V gene: TRBV29-1
CDR3 length: 18
CDR3 DNA: TGCAGCGTTGAAGTGCGGGGGCGACCCGGGGCCCGCGGAAACACCATATATTTT
CDR3 protein: CSVEVRGRPGARGNTIYF

J gene: TRBJ2-6
clone size: -
D gene: TRBD1
V gene: TRBV23-1
CDR3 length: 18
CDR3 DNA: TGCGCCCCAGCAATCGGGGGACAGGGTTTCTCTGGGGCCAACGTCCTGACTTTC
CDR3 protein: CAPAIGGQGFSGANVLTF

J gene: TRBJ2-5
clone size: -
D gene: -
V gene: TRBV7-9
CDR3 length: 15
CDR3 DNA: TGTGCCAGCAGCTTACGCCGGGGGACCCAAGAGACCCAGTACTTC
CDR3 protein: CASSLRRGTQETQYF

J gene: TRBJ2-1
clone size: -
D gene: TRBD2
V gene: TRBV6-2/TRBV6-3
CDR3 length: 15
CDR3 DNA: TGTGCCAGCAGCTTAGCGGGAGGGGCCTACAATGAGCAGTTCTTC
CDR3 protein: CASSLAGGAYNEQFF

J gene: TRBJ2-1
clone size: -
D gene: TRBD2
V gene: TRBV19
CDR3 length: 18
CDR3 DNA: TGTGCCAGTAGTATGAAAGCCCCCGGGACTAGCGGGAGAGATGAGCAGTTCTTC
CDR3 protein: CASSMKAPGTSGRDEQFF

J gene: TRBJ2-5
clone size: -
D gene: TRBD2
V gene: TRBV7-6
CDR3 length: 16
CDR3 DNA: TGTGCCAGCAGCTTAGGGAGCGGGGGGGCCTTGGAGACCCAGTACTTC
CDR3 protein: CASSLGSGGALETQYF